Presented here are 8 T cell receptor beta chains from one specimen sequenced in a study of cytomegalovirus exposure and HLA in healthy donors. Assay: immunoSEQ multiplex PCR; the TCRdb copy retains only in-frame clones and omits some. The table lists about 330,000 clones, around 87% of them singletons. Sequenced: PBMCs. Receptors originate from a young woman in good health and CMV-seropositive.

This clone was recorded only once. The DNA of the CDR3 is TGTGCCAGCAGCTTGCTCCGGACTAGCGGGAGGAGGTCGGATACGCAGTATTTT. The encoded protein is CASSLLRTSGRRSDTQYF. V gene TRBV5-4 combines with J gene TRBJ2-3; 14 bases fit TRBD2. Germline V CDR1 and CDR2: SGHNT, YYREEE (reference sequence). V was pared by 1 base and J by 6 bases, with 10 bases of the junction left unmatched. This CDR3 has 18 amino acids.

The chain uses TRBV29-1 and TRBJ2-1; D is ambiguous. Germline CDR1 and CDR2: SQVTM and ANQGSEA. Trimming removed 4 bases at V and 7 bases at J, with 8 bases between. The length of the CDR3 is 11 residues. CDR3 in amino acids: CSVGVGNEQFF. The CDR3 nucleotides are TGCAGCGTTGGTGTTGGTAATGAGCAGTTCTTC.

The rearrangement joins TRBV27 to TRBJ2-1, with D unresolved. CDR1 is MNHEY and CDR2 is SMNVEV in the germline V gene (reference sequence). V was cut by 7 bases and J by 5 bases, with 18 bases left in between. The CDR3 spans 15 residues. Here the CDR3 DNA reads TGTGCCAGCACCCCCGAAGTGTCCCGACACAATGAGCAGTTCTTC. It encodes CASTPEVSRHNEQFF.

The rearrangement links TRBV19 to TRBJ2-1; D could derive from TRBD1 or TRBD2 (5 bases each). Germline CDR1 is LNHDA and CDR2 is SQIVND (reference sequence). V lost 3 bases, J lost 2 bases, and 11 bases lay in between. The CDR3 runs to 15 residues. The CDR3 protein is CASSMRGQPYNEQFF. CDR3 DNA sequence: TGTGCCAGTAGTATGAGGGGCCAACCCTACAATGAGCAGTTCTTC.

The chain's CDR3 is CSVPQGEGNIQYF. Here the CDR3 DNA reads TGCAGCGTTCCACAGGGGGAAGGAAACATTCAGTACTTC. The genes are TRBV29-1 and TRBJ2-4; 8 bases align to TRBD1. The germline V gene encodes CDR1 SQVTM and CDR2 ANQGSEA. The length of the CDR3 is 13 residues. J was trimmed by 6 bases and V by 5 bases; bases with no gene match: 6.

The chain links TRBV6-1 to TRBJ1-2; D may be TRBD1 (5 bases). The length of the CDR3 is 13 residues. V lost 1 base and J 8 bases, leaving 11 bases between the germline ends. Germline assignment: CDR1 MNHNS and CDR2 SASEGT. The CDR3 spells CASSEGGRAGYTF. As DNA, the CDR3 is TGTGCCAGCAGTGAAGGGGGCAGGGCGGGCTACACCTTC.

This sequence joins TRBV5-1 and TRBJ2-7, with 9 bases matching TRBD1. J was trimmed by 3 bases and V by 0 bases; bases with no gene match: 4. Germline V gene data show CDR1 as SGHRS and CDR2 as YFSETQ. CDR3 length: 15 amino acids. The chain's CDR3 is CASSLGGQGSYEQYF. CDR3 nucleotide sequence: TGCGCCAGCAGCTTGGGGGGACAGGGTAGCTACGAGCAGTACTTC.

This chain uses TRBV18 with TRBJ1-3; 7 nucleotides agree with TRBD1. V lost 10 bases to trimming and J lost 0 bases; unmatched junction nucleotides: 3. The CDR3 has 13 residues. Looked up from germline, CDR1 is KGHSH and CDR2 is LQKENI. CDR3 in amino acids: CANRQGSGNTIYF. The CDR3 coding sequence is TGTGCCAATCGACAGGGCTCTGGAAACACCATATATTTT.